This T cell receptor beta chain derives from a study of T cells in Graves' hyperthyroidism and ophthalmopathy. Study-level results: Blood also carried most thyroid clonotypes expanded above 0.001.

Amplification of TCR beta CDR3 regions used RNA as the template. First-round RT-PCR of the TCR CDR3 relied on the HTBI primer set. MiXCR, run by TCRdb on the multiplex PCR reads, gives a single entry per CDR3 protein. Among roughly 550,000 distinct CDR3 sequences, 15% to 20% were seen once, and the ten largest hold roughly 29%. Germline loops: CDR1 SGHNT, CDR2 YYREEE (reference sequence). This CDR3 has 12 amino acids. To note about this clonotype: Its antigen is unknown. At one end the junction does not follow the germline gene, possibly because of a read error.

PBMCs were collected from an approximately 9 ml volume of fresh peripheral blood. The clonotype was recovered from a woman in her twenties or thirties with Graves' ophthalmopathy. The chain joins TRBV5-4 to TRBJ2-1, with D perhaps given as TRBD1 or TRBD2 (5 bases each). Input material: blood. The CDR3 reads CASSLGGDEQLF. The CDR3 DNA follows: TGTGCCAGCAGCTTGGGAGGGGATGAGCAGCTCTTC.